One sample yielded the 20 T cell receptor beta chains listed below, sequenced in a study of shared clonotypes between healthy human individuals. The table came from immunoSEQ multiplex PCR; TCRdb's copy has only in-frame clones and leaves some out. The sample lists around 690,000 clones, about 90% occurring once. The sequenced sample was memory CD8+ T cells from PBMCs. Subset given: CD45RO+ cells pooled with CCR7-negative TemRA cells. The receptors were sampled from a man aged 18 to 29 in good health. Some clones in this sample may be carry-over from other donors' samples.

The chain employs TRBV28 and TRBJ1-2; weak D call: TRBD1 (5 bases). Looked up from germline, CDR1 is MDHEN and CDR2 is SYDVKM. Trimming took off 3 bases at V and 4 bases at J, with 12 bases between the two ends. The CDR3 totals 14 residues. CDR3 residues: CASSFGAGRYGYTF. CDR3 coding DNA: TGTGCCAGCAGTTTCGGGGCAGGGCGCTATGGCTACACCTTC.

The gene calls are TRBV6-6 and TRBJ2-6, with D tentatively TRBD1 (6 bases). The CDR3 spans 16 residues. CDR1 is MNHNY and CDR2 is SVGAGI in the germline V gene (reference sequence). The V end was cut by 2 bases, the J end by 2 bases, with 10 bases between. The CDR3: CASSYRGSTGANVLTF. For the CDR3, the DNA is TGTGCCAGCAGTTACAGGGGGAGTACTGGGGCCAACGTCCTGACTTTC.

Turning to this clone: The junction departs from germline at one end; a sequencing error may be responsible. CDR3 amino acids: CASSLDLWANEQFF. In DNA, the CDR3 is TGTGCCAGCAGTTTGGACTTGTGGGCCAATGAGCAGTTCTTC. The rearrangement uses TRBV5-8 and TRBJ2-1; D may be TRBD2 (5 bases). The germline CDR1 and CDR2 sequences are SGHTS and YDEGEE. The CDR3 spans 14 residues.

The chain has TRBV27 and TRBJ1-6; 8 nucleotides agree with TRBD1. The V and J ends lost 4 bases and 9 bases, in that order; junction bases with no gene match: 2. There are 13 residues in the CDR3. Germline V gives CDR1 MNHEY, CDR2 SMNVEV (reference sequence). The CDR3 here is CASSSTGVSPLHF. Written as DNA, the CDR3 is TGTGCCAGCAGTTCGACAGGGGTTTCACCCCTCCACTTT.

This clone was observed a few times. The sample has other DNA sequences that encode this CDR3 too. The chain recombines TRBV11-2 with TRBJ1-1; D remains ambiguous. V dropped 2 bases and J dropped 5 bases, with 6 bases sitting between them. CDR3 length: 12 residues. Germline lookup yields CDR1 SGHAT and CDR2 FQNNGV. CDR3 sequence reads: CASSLSGTEAFF. CDR3 coding DNA: TGTGCCAGCAGCTTATCTGGGACTGAAGCTTTCTTT.

V is TRBV27 and J is TRBJ1-1, with D uncertain. This CDR3 has 14 residues. V was pared by 2 bases and J by 7 bases, with 14 bases between. Per germline, CDR1 MNHEY and CDR2 SMNVEV (reference sequence). The CDR3 nucleotides read TGTGCCAGCAGTTTACTAGGTCAGGCCGATGAAGCTTTCTTT. Its translation is CASSLLGQADEAFF.

In this sample, this clone turned up a few times. The chain links TRBV7-9 to TRBJ2-7; D might be TRBD2 (5 bases). The CDR3 covers 13 residues. Per the germline V gene, CDR1 is SEHNR and CDR2 is FQNEAQ (reference sequence). V lost 5 bases to trimming and J lost 7 bases, with 15 bases between them. CDR3 DNA sequence: TGTGCCAGCAGCCACGGGCCTCAGCGGGAGCAGTACTTC. This gives the protein CASSHGPQREQYF.

The chain is built from TRBV10-3 and TRBJ2-1, with 10 bases identical to TRBD1. The V gene end was trimmed by 6 bases and the J gene end by 8 bases; junction bases not matched to a gene: 10. The germline V gene encodes CDR1 ENHRY and CDR2 SYGVKD. The CDR3 consists of 15 residues. The CDR3 sequence is CAISQTGGGGDEQFF. CDR3 DNA sequence: TGTGCCATCAGCCAGACAGGGGGCGGTGGAGATGAGCAGTTCTTC.

The chain employs TRBV7-6 and TRBJ2-5; the D gene is possibly TRBD2 (5 bases). The J call is doubtful: the DNA matches TRBJ2-7 better. The CDR3 has 14 amino acids. CDR1 and CDR2 from the germline V gene are SGHVS and FNYEAQ. The DNA for the CDR3 is TGTGCCAGCAGCTTAGCGCTCGGGATCTACGAGCAGTACTTC. Encoded protein: CASSLALGIYEQYF.

This chain connects TRBV28 to TRBJ2-7, with 7 bases matching TRBD1. Germline CDR1 reads MDHEN; CDR2 reads SYDVKM. V dropped 5 bases and J dropped 2; count of bases not matched to a gene: 6. CDR3 size: 14 residues. CDR3 DNA sequence: TGTGCCAGCAGTATGACAGGGAGCGCCTACGAGCAGTACTTC. This sequence encodes CASSMTGSAYEQYF.

The J gene is TRBJ2-7, the V gene TRBV27; 9 positions agree with TRBD1. Trimming took 5 bases from V and 5 from J; bases not matched to a gene: 7. The germline V gene encodes CDR1 MNHEY and CDR2 SMNVEV (reference sequence). The CDR3 is 14 residues long. Here the CDR3 DNA reads TGTGCCAGCAGTCGGACAGGGGACTTCCACGAGCAGTACTTC. Amino acid sequence: CASSRTGDFHEQYF.

This clone was counted between two and nine times. The V gene is TRBV10-3, the J gene TRBJ1-2, with 7 bases that match TRBD1. Losses at the gene ends were 2 bases for V and 1 base for J; bases not matched to a gene: 4. Per germline, CDR1 ENHRY and CDR2 SYGVKD. This CDR3 region has 15 residues. The CDR3 DNA follows: TGTGCCATCAGTGAGCCGGGACAGTTTAACTATGGCTACACCTTC. Its translation: CAISEPGQFNYGYTF.

The V call is TRBV27, the J call TRBJ2-1, with TRBD2 identical over 14 bases. J lost 3 bases, V lost 7 bases, and 5 bases had no gene match. This CDR3 region has 16 residues. Germline V CDR1 and CDR2: MNHEY, SMNVEV (reference sequence). The CDR3 loop reads CASNRLAGGNYNEQFF. The CDR3 bases are TGTGCCAGCAACCGACTAGCGGGAGGGAACTACAATGAGCAGTTCTTC.

The chain carries TRBV4-3 and TRBJ2-1; D may match TRBD1 or TRBD2 (5 bases each). CDR1 is LGHNA and CDR2 is YSLEER in the germline V gene. The CDR3 contains 15 residues. V was pared by 5 bases and J by 4 bases, with 15 bases between. The CDR3 reads CASSSGAVGYNEQFF. CDR3 nucleotides: TGCGCCAGCAGCTCCGGGGCGGTCGGGTACAATGAGCAGTTCTTC.

The chain is built from TRBV27 and TRBJ1-2; tentative D call: TRBD1 (6 bases). CDR3 length equals 13 residues. V was shortened by 5 bases and J by 6 bases, with 13 bases between the two germline ends. Germline CDR1 is MNHEY and CDR2 is SMNVEV (reference sequence). The CDR3, as DNA: TGTGCCAGCAGTATGGGGGCTGGTAATGGCTACACCTTC. Encoded protein: CASSMGAGNGYTF.

This clone was observed at least ten times. This sequence joins TRBV10-3 and TRBJ2-3; tentative D call: TRBD1 (5 bases). Germline CDR1 reads ENHRY; CDR2 reads SYGVKD. This CDR3 contains 17 residues. Trimming removed 2 bases at V and 2 bases at J, with 17 bases between. CDR3 loop: CAISEVSLRGPTDTQYF. CDR3 coding DNA: TGTGCCATCAGTGAGGTCTCCCTAAGGGGCCCCACAGATACGCAGTATTTT.

The table lists this clone with a count of one. CDR3 residues: CASSKTPRTAGYTF. The CDR3 nucleotides are TGTGCCAGCAGCAAGACCCCACGGACTGCCGGCTACACCTTC. This chain links TRBV7-8 with TRBJ1-2; no clear D. CDR1 is SGHVS, CDR2 FQNEAQ, per germline. The CDR3 sequence is 14 residues long. V was cut by 5 bases and J by 8 bases, with 18 bases left in between.

J is TRBJ2-1 and V is TRBV29-1, with TRBD2 matching over 7 bases. Trimming took 3 bases from V and 0 from J; bases not matched to a gene: 11. The germline gives CDR1 SQVTM, CDR2 ANQGSEA. The CDR3 is made up of 17 amino acids. In nucleotides, the CDR3 is TGCAGCGTTGAGCAACCGGGACTACCGGGCTCCTACAATGAGCAGTTCTTC. Residues: CSVEQPGLPGSYNEQFF.

About this clone: The same CDR3 arises from other DNA sequences in this sample as well. The chain has TRBV27 and TRBJ2-1, with a possible D match to TRBD2 (6 bases). The length of the CDR3 is 14 residues. Germline CDR1 MNHEY, CDR2 SMNVEV (reference sequence). Deletions cut 4 bases from V and 1 base from J, with 8 bases between. The CDR3 is CASSSGGSYNEQFF. The DNA of the CDR3 is TGTGCCAGCAGTTCCGGGGGTTCCTACAATGAGCAGTTCTTC.

The J gene is TRBJ2-5, the V gene TRBV27; TRBD1 matches at 11 bases. The CDR3 sequence is 15 residues long. After removal of 4 bases from V and 4 bases from J, the junction contained 5 bases not matched to a gene. Germline loops: CDR1 MNHEY, CDR2 SMNVEV (reference sequence). The CDR3: CASSSTGTGGETQYF. The CDR3, as DNA: TGTGCCAGCAGTTCCACCGGGACAGGGGGAGAGACCCAGTACTTC.